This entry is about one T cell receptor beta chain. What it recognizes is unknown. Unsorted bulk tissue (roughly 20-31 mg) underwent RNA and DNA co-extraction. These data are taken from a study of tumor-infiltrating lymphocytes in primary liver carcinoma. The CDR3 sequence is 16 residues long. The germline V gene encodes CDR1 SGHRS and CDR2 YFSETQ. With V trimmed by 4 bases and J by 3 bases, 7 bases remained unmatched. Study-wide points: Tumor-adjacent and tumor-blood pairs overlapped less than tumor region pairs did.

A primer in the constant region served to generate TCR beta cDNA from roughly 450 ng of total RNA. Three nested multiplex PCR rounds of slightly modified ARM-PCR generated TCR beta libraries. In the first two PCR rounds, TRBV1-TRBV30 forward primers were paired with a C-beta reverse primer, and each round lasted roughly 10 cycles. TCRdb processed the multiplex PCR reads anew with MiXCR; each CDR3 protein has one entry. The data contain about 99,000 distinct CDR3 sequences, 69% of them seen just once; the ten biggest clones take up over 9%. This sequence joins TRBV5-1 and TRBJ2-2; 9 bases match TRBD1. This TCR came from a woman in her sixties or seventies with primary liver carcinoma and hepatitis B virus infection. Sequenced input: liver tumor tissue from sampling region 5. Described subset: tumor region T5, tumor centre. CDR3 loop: CASSLGGTGYTGELFF. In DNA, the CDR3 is TGCGCCAGCAGCCTGGGGGGGACAGGGTACACCGGGGAGCTGTTTTTT.